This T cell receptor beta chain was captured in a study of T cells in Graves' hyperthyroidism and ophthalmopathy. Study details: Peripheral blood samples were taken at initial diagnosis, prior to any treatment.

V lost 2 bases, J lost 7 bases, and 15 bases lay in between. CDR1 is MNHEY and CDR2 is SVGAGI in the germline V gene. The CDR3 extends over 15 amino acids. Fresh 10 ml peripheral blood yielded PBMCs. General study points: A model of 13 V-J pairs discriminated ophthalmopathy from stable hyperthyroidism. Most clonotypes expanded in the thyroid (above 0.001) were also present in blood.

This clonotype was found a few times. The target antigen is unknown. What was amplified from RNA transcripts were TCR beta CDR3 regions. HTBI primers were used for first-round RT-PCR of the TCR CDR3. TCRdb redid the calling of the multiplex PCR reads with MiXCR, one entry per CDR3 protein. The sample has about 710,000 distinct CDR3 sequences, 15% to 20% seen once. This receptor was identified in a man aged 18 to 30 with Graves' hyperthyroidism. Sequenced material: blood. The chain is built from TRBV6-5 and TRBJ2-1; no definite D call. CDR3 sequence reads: CASSYGLVLGNEQFF. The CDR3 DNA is TGTGCCAGCAGTTACGGGCTAGTCTTAGGGAATGAGCAGTTCTTC.